This T cell receptor (beta chain) was captured by sequencing in a study of CD8+ T cells in alopecia areata. Overall study: Treatment with tofacitinib (6 to 18 months) was followed by 6 months off drug.

Extraction and reverse transcription of RNA yielded cDNA as the sequencing template. Sequencing used immunoSEQ multiplex PCR; TCRdb keeps in-frame clones, though not all of them. In the table there are over 80,000 clones, roughly 47% of which are singletons. This CDR3 has 13 amino acids. V lost 3 bases to trimming and J lost 5 bases, with 11 bases between them. In germline, CDR1 is SQVTM, CDR2 ANQGSEA. Indicated treatment: oral pan-JAK inhibitor, 5-10 mg twice daily. Sampling of alopecia areata patients yielded lesional scalp punch biopsies as well as peripheral blood. Study-wide results and limits: Researchers report lesional scalp, most notably alopecia totalis/universalis, outstripped normal scalp in clonality. Numerous expanded lesional clones remained in scalp and blood during tofacitinib.

This clone was found a few times. Its target is unknown. This chain links TRBV29-1 with TRBJ2-1; maybe TRBD1 (5 bases). The sequence derives from a human donor with alopecia areata. This sample comprised CD8+ T cells sorted from blood, obtained at week 24, from a patient treated with tofacitinib. The CDR3: CSVDQGRHNEQFF. DNA for the CDR3: TGCAGCGTTGACCAGGGAAGGCACAATGAGCAGTTCTTC.